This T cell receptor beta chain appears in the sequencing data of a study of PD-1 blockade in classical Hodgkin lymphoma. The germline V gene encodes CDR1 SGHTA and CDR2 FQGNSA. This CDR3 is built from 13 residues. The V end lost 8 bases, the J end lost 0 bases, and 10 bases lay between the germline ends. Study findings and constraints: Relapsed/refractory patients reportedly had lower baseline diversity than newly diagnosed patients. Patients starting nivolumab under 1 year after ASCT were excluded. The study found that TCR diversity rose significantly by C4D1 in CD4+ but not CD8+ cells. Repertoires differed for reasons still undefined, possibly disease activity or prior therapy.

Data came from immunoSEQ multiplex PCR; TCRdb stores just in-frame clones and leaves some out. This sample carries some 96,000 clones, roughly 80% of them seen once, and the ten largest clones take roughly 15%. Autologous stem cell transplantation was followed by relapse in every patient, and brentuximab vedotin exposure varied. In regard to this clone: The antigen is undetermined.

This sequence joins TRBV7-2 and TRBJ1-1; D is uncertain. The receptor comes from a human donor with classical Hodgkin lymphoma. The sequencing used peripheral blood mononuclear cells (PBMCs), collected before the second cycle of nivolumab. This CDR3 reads CASGVGMNTEAFF. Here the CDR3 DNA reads TGTGCCAGCGGGGTGGGAATGAACACTGAAGCTTTCTTT.